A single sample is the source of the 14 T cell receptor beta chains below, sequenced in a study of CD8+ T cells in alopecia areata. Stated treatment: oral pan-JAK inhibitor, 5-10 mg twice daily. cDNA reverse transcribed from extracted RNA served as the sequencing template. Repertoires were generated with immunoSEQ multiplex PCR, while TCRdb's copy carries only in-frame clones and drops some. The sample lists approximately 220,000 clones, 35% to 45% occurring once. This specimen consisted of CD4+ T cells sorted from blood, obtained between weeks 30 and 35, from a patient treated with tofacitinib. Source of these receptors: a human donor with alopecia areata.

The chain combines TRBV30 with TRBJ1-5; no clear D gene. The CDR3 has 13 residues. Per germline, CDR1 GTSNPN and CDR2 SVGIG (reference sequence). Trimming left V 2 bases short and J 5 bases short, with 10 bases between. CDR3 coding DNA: TGTGCCTGGAGTCAGAACCGTGATCAGCCCCAGCATTTT. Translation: CAWSQNRDQPQHF. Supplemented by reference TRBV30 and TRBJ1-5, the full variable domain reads SQTIHQWPATLVQPVGSPLSLECTVEGTSNPNLYWYRQAAGRGLQLLFYSVGIGQISSEVPQNLSASRPQDRQFILSSKKLLLSDSGFYLCAWSQNRDQPQHFGDGTRLSIL.

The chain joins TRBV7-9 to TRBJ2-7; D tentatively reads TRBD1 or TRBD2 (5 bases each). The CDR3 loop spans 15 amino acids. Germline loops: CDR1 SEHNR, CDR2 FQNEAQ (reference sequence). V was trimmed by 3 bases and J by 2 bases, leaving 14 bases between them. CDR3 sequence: CASSLGDGKTYEQYF. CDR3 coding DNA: TGTGCCAGCAGCTTGGGGGACGGGAAAACCTACGAGCAGTACTTC.

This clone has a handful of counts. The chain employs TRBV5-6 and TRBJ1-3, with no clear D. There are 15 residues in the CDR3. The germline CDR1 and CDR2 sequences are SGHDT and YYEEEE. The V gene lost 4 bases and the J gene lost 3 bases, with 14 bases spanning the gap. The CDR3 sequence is CASSTTRLNGNTIYF. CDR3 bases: TGTGCCAGCAGCACCACGAGACTTAATGGAAACACCATATATTTT.

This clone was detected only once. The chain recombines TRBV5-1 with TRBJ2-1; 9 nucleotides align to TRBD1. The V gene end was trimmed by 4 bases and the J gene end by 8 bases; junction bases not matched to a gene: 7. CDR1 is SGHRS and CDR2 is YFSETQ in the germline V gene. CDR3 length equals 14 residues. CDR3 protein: CASSPGQGMDEQFF. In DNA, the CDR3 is TGCGCCAGCAGCCCCGGACAGGGGATGGATGAGCAGTTCTTC.

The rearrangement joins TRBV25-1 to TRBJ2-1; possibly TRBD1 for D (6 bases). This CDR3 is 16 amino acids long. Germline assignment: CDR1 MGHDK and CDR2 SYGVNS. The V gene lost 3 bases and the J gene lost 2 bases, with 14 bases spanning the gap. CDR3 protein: CASSDKQGSPYNEQFF. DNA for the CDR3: TGTGCCAGCAGTGACAAACAGGGCTCCCCCTACAATGAGCAGTTCTTC.

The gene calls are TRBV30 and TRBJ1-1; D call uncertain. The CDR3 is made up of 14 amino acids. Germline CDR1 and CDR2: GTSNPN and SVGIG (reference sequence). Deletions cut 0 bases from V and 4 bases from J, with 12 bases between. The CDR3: CAWSVSGWGTEAFF. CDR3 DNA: TGTGCCTGGAGTGTATCTGGGTGGGGCACTGAAGCTTTCTTT. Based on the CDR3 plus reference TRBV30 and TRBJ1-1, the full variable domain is SQTIHQWPATLVQPVGSPLSLECTVEGTSNPNLYWYRQAAGRGLQLLFYSVGIGQISSEVPQNLSASRPQDRQFILSSKKLLLSDSGFYLCAWSVSGWGTEAFFGQGTRLTVV.

The CDR3 sequence: CASSVTGTTNTDTQYF. The CDR3 DNA is TGTGCCAGCAGCGTCACCGGGACTACAAACACAGATACGCAGTATTTT. The rearrangement joins TRBV7-3 to TRBJ2-3; 7 nucleotides align to TRBD2. J was trimmed by 2 bases and V by 5 bases; bases with no gene match: 10. The germline V gene has CDR1 SGHTA and CDR2 FQGTGA. The CDR3 covers 16 residues.

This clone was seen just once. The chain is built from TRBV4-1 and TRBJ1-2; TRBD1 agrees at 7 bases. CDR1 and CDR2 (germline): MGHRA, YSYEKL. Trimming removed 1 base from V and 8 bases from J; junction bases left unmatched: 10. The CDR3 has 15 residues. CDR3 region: CASSQVSTGAKGYTF. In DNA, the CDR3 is TGCGCCAGCAGCCAAGTCTCCACAGGGGCTAAAGGCTACACCTTC.

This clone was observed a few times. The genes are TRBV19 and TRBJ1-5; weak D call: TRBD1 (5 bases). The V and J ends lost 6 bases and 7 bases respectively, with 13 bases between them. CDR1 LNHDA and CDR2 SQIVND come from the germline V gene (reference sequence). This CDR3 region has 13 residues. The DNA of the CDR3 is TGTGCCAGTAGCAACGGGGGGGGACAGCCCCAGCATTTT. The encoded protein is CASSNGGGQPQHF.

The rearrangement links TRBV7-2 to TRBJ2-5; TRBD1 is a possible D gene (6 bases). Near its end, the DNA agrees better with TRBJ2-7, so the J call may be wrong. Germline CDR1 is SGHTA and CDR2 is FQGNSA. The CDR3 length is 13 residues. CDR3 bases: TGTGCCAGCAGCCCCGGACAGCGTTACGAGCAGTACTTC. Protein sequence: CASSPGQRYEQYF.

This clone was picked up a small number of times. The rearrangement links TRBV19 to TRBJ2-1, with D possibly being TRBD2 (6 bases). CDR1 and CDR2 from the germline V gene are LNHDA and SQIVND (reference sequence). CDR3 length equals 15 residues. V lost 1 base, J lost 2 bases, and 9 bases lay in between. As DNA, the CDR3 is TGTGCCAGTAGTATAGCGGAGGGAACCTACAATGAGCAGTTCTTC. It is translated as CASSIAEGTYNEQFF.

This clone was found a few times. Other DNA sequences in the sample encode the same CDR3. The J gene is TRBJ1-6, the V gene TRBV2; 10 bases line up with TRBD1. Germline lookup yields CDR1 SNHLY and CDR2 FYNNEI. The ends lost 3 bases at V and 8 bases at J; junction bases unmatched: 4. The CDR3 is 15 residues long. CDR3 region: CASSEGQGLYSPLHF. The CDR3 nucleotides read TGTGCCAGCAGTGAGGGACAGGGGTTGTATTCACCCCTCCACTTT.

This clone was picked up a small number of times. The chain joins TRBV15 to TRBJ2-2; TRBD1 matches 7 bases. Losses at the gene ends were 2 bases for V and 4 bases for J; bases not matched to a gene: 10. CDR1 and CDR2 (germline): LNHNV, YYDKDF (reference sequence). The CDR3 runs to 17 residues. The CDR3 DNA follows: TGTGCCACCAGCAGAACTACAGGGGTTCTTAGCACCGGGGAGCTGTTTTTT. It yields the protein CATSRTTGVLSTGELFF.

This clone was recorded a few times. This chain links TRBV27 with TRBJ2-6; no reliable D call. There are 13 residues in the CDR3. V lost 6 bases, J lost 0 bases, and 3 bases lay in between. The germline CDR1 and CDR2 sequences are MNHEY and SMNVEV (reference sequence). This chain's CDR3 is CASRNSGANVLTF. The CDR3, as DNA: TGTGCCAGCAGAAACTCTGGGGCCAACGTCCTGACTTTC.